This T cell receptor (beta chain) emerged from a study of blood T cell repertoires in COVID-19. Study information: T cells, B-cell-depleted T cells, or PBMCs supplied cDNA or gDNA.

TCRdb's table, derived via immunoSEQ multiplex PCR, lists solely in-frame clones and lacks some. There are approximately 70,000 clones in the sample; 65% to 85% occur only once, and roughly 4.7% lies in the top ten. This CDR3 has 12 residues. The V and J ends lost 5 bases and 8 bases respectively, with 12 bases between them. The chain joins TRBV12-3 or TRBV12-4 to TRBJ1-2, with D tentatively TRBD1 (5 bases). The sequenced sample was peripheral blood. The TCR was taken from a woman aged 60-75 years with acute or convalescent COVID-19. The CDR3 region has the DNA TGTGCCAGCAGTCCTCGGGGGGAAGGCTACACCTTC. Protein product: CASSPRGEGYTF.